Reported below is one TCR beta chain. This sample is drawn from a study of blood T cell repertoires in COVID-19. Study-level information: Samples of COVID-19 (acute and convalescent) were obtained from the United States, Italy and Spain. In each case, the material was cDNA or gDNA derived from T cells, B-cell-depleted T cells, or PBMCs.

The protocol was immunoSEQ multiplex PCR, while the TCRdb copy is restricted to in-frame clones and leaves out a portion. The repertoire holds about 240,000 clones, with 70% to 90% as singletons. CDR1 and CDR2 from the germline V gene are MNHNY and SVGAGI (reference sequence). Trimming removed 4 bases from V and 7 bases from J, with 10 bases in between. The CDR3 is made up of 13 amino acids. This TCR was recovered from a woman aged 30 to 39 with acute or convalescent COVID-19. Sequenced sample: peripheral blood. J is TRBJ1-4 and V is TRBV6-6; D is unclear. CDR3 sequence: CASSSVRAEKLFF. The CDR3 DNA sequence: TGTGCCAGCAGTTCGGTGAGGGCTGAAAAACTGTTTTTT.